These T cell receptor beta chains were read from a single sample in a study of blood T cell repertoires in COVID-19. The table came from immunoSEQ multiplex PCR; TCRdb's copy has only in-frame clones and leaves some out. The sample lists about 350,000 clones; over 70% were seen once. Sample: peripheral blood. The receptors were gathered from a woman between 45 and 65 years old with COVID-19, enrolled during active disease. Each CDR3 is given with its conserved first and last residue. The D gene is left open where the match is weak. Clone size, where shown, is once, few, many, or a class for clones that have expanded.

d_gene: TRBD2; v_gene: TRBV7-9; abundance: NA; j_gene: TRBJ2-1; CDR3aa: CASSLDERDYNEQFF; CDR3nt: TGTGCCAGCAGCTTAGATGAGCGGGACTACAATGAGCAGTTCTTC
d_gene: NA; v_gene: TRBV6-2/TRBV6-3; abundance: NA; j_gene: TRBJ1-2; CDR3aa: CASSYYSMSSFGYTF; CDR3nt: TGTGCCAGCAGTTACTACAGTATGAGTTCCTTCGGCTACACCTTC
d_gene: TRBD1; v_gene: TRBV12-3/TRBV12-4; abundance: NA; j_gene: TRBJ2-7; CDR3aa: CASGGQGAYEQYF; CDR3nt: TGTGCCAGCGGCGGACAGGGAGCCTACGAGCAGTACTTC
d_gene: NA; v_gene: TRBV2; abundance: few; j_gene: TRBJ1-3; CDR3aa: CASSDGRTFTGNTIYF; CDR3nt: TGTGCCAGCAGTGACGGAAGGACATTTACCGGAAACACCATATATTTT
d_gene: NA; v_gene: TRBV11-3; abundance: NA; j_gene: TRBJ1-2; CDR3aa: CASSPRFGGYTF; CDR3nt: TGTGCCAGCAGCCCGAGGTTCGGTGGCTACACCTTC
d_gene: NA; v_gene: TRBV19; abundance: NA; j_gene: TRBJ1-1; CDR3aa: CASSIDGGQRNTEAFF; CDR3nt: TGTGCCAGTAGTATAGATGGAGGACAGCGGAACACTGAAGCTTTCTTT
d_gene: TRBD2; v_gene: TRBV30; abundance: NA; j_gene: TRBJ2-1; CDR3aa: CAWSPWTSVNEQFF; CDR3nt: TGTGCCTGGAGTCCCTGGACTAGTGTCAATGAGCAGTTCTTC
d_gene: TRBD1; v_gene: TRBV11-2; abundance: NA; j_gene: TRBJ1-4; CDR3aa: CASSLARTGDVEKLFF; CDR3nt: TGTGCCAGCAGCTTAGCCCGGACAGGGGACGTAGAAAAACTGTTTTTT
d_gene: TRBD1; v_gene: TRBV6-5; abundance: once; j_gene: TRBJ1-2; CDR3aa: CASSSTPGQQYGYTF; CDR3nt: TGTGCCAGCAGTTCGACACCGGGACAGCAATATGGCTACACCTTC
d_gene: NA; v_gene: TRBV5-1; abundance: once; j_gene: TRBJ1-1; CDR3aa: CASSLRGSEAFF; CDR3nt: TGCGCCAGCAGCTTGCGGGGGTCCGAAGCTTTCTTT
d_gene: NA; v_gene: TRBV11-2; abundance: NA; j_gene: TRBJ1-4; CDR3aa: CASSSRGEGRGYEKLFF; CDR3nt: TGTGCCAGCAGCTCTCGGGGAGAGGGGCGGGGATATGAAAAACTGTTTTTT
d_gene: TRBD2; v_gene: TRBV14; abundance: NA; j_gene: TRBJ2-1; CDR3aa: CASSRPGLPNEQFF; CDR3nt: TGTGCCAGCAGCCGACCGGGACTACCTAATGAGCAGTTCTTC
d_gene: TRBD1; v_gene: TRBV30; abundance: NA; j_gene: TRBJ1-1; CDR3aa: CAWGQGVSNTEAFF; CDR3nt: TGTGCCTGGGGACAGGGGGTTTCGAACACTGAAGCTTTCTTT
d_gene: NA; v_gene: TRBV20-1; abundance: NA; j_gene: TRBJ1-5; CDR3aa: CSASPGQSNQPQHF; CDR3nt: TGCAGTGCTAGTCCCGGACAGAGCAATCAGCCCCAGCATTTT
d_gene: TRBD2; v_gene: TRBV11-3; abundance: NA; j_gene: TRBJ2-1; CDR3aa: CASSRGLAGGWNEQFF; CDR3nt: TGTGCCAGCAGCCGGGGACTAGCGGGAGGATGGAATGAGCAGTTCTTC
d_gene: NA; v_gene: TRBV5-5; abundance: NA; j_gene: TRBJ2-3; CDR3aa: CASSRQQSTDTQYF; CDR3nt: TGTGCCAGCAGCCGCCAACAGTCCACAGATACGCAGTATTTT
d_gene: TRBD2; v_gene: TRBV19; abundance: once; j_gene: TRBJ2-7; CDR3aa: CASSVSGSDYEQYF; CDR3nt: TGTGCCAGTAGTGTTAGCGGGAGCGATTACGAGCAGTACTTC
d_gene: NA; v_gene: TRBV6-5; abundance: NA; j_gene: TRBJ1-2; CDR3aa: CASSTGLVYGYTF; CDR3nt: TGTGCCAGCAGTACAGGGCTCGTCTATGGCTACACCTTC
d_gene: NA; v_gene: TRBV4-3; abundance: NA; j_gene: TRBJ2-1; CDR3aa: CASSQEAASYNEQFF; CDR3nt: TGCGCCAGCAGCCAAGAGGCGGCCTCCTACAATGAGCAGTTCTTC
d_gene: NA; v_gene: TRBV11-2; abundance: NA; j_gene: TRBJ1-2; CDR3aa: CASSPIMGRRRDYGYTF; CDR3nt: TGTGCCAGCAGCCCCATCATGGGGAGGAGAAGAGATTATGGCTACACCTTC
d_gene: NA; v_gene: TRBV11-2; abundance: NA; j_gene: TRBJ2-7; CDR3aa: CASSLRVLGEQYF; CDR3nt: TGTGCCAGCAGCTTGAGGGTCCTCGGCGAGCAGTACTTC
d_gene: NA; v_gene: TRBV18; abundance: NA; j_gene: TRBJ1-1; CDR3aa: CASSVVLDNAEAFF; CDR3nt: TGTGCCAGCTCAGTTGTATTAGATAACGCTGAAGCTTTCTTT
d_gene: TRBD2; v_gene: TRBV6-2/TRBV6-3; abundance: NA; j_gene: TRBJ2-2; CDR3aa: CASSYAPTGLAGAYGGELFF; CDR3nt: TGTGCCAGCAGTTACGCTCCAACGGGACTAGCGGGAGCGTACGGCGGGGAGCTGTTTTTT
d_gene: TRBD2; v_gene: TRBV2; abundance: NA; j_gene: TRBJ2-7; CDR3aa: CASRDFGTSVSYEQYF; CDR3nt: TGTGCCAGCAGGGATTTCGGGACTAGCGTGTCCTACGAGCAGTACTTC
d_gene: TRBD1; v_gene: TRBV5-1; abundance: once; j_gene: TRBJ1-3; CDR3aa: CASSLDRGDGNTIYF; CDR3nt: TGCGCCAGCAGCTTGGACAGGGGTGATGGAAACACCATATATTTT
d_gene: NA; v_gene: TRBV2; abundance: NA; j_gene: TRBJ2-4; CDR3aa: CAKRQGGIQYF; CDR3nt: TGTGCCAAACGACAGGGAGGCATTCAGTACTTC
d_gene: NA; v_gene: TRBV20-1; abundance: NA; j_gene: TRBJ2-1; CDR3aa: CSASSLRGPYNEQFF; CDR3nt: TGCAGTGCTAGTTCCCTTAGAGGCCCCTACAATGAGCAGTTCTTC
d_gene: TRBD2; v_gene: TRBV6-2/TRBV6-3; abundance: once; j_gene: TRBJ2-3; CDR3aa: CASSYRAGDSDTQYF; CDR3nt: TGTGCCAGCAGTTACCGAGCGGGAGATTCAGATACGCAGTATTTT
d_gene: NA; v_gene: TRBV5-5; abundance: NA; j_gene: TRBJ1-5; CDR3aa: CASSLSRGNQPQHF; CDR3nt: TGTGCCAGCAGCTTAAGCAGGGGCAATCAGCCCCAGCATTTT
d_gene: NA; v_gene: TRBV5-1; abundance: NA; j_gene: TRBJ2-7; CDR3aa: CASSLEGGAYEQYF; CDR3nt: TGCGCCAGCAGCTTGGAAGGGGGAGCCTACGAGCAGTACTTC
d_gene: NA; v_gene: TRBV21-1; abundance: NA; j_gene: TRBJ2-2; CDR3aa: CASYPGGGNTGELFF; CDR3nt: TGTGCCAGCTACCCTGGGGGAGGGAACACCGGGGAGCTGTTTTTT
d_gene: NA; v_gene: TRBV4-3; abundance: NA; j_gene: TRBJ2-1; CDR3aa: CASSQETPTRSGEQFF; CDR3nt: TGCGCCAGCAGCCAAGAAACCCCGACTAGGTCGGGTGAGCAGTTCTTC
d_gene: NA; v_gene: TRBV9; abundance: NA; j_gene: TRBJ2-1; CDR3aa: CASSVAFNEQFF; CDR3nt: TGTGCCAGCAGCGTAGCGTTCAATGAGCAGTTCTTC
d_gene: NA; v_gene: TRBV5-1; abundance: NA; j_gene: TRBJ2-7; CDR3aa: CASSLLVESYEQYF; CDR3nt: TGCGCCAGCAGCTTGTTGGTAGAGTCCTACGAGCAGTACTTC
d_gene: TRBD1; v_gene: TRBV4-2; abundance: NA; j_gene: TRBJ2-7; CDR3aa: CASSQGQGASEQYF; CDR3nt: TGTGCCAGCAGCCAAGGTCAGGGGGCTTCCGAGCAGTACTTC
d_gene: TRBD1; v_gene: TRBV6-1; abundance: NA; j_gene: TRBJ2-3; CDR3aa: CASSGDRDRVTDTQYF; CDR3nt: TGTGCCAGCAGTGGGGACCGGGACAGAGTCACAGATACGCAGTATTTT
d_gene: NA; v_gene: TRBV7-2; abundance: NA; j_gene: TRBJ2-1; CDR3aa: CASSFRYNEQFF; CDR3nt: TGTGCCAGCAGCTTTCGGTACAATGAGCAGTTCTTC
d_gene: NA; v_gene: TRBV29-1; abundance: NA; j_gene: TRBJ2-5; CDR3aa: CSVEGGGRETQYF; CDR3nt: TGCAGCGTTGAAGGTGGGGGCAGGGAGACCCAGTACTTC
d_gene: NA; v_gene: TRBV2; abundance: NA; j_gene: TRBJ1-1; CDR3aa: CASSFGRMNTEAFF; CDR3nt: TGTGCCAGCAGTTTTGGCAGAATGAACACTGAAGCTTTCTTT
d_gene: TRBD2; v_gene: TRBV7-2; abundance: NA; j_gene: TRBJ2-3; CDR3aa: CASSFSASGPRTDTQYF; CDR3nt: TGTGCCAGCAGCTTCTCCGCTAGCGGGCCCCGCACAGATACGCAGTATTTT
d_gene: TRBD2; v_gene: TRBV6-5; abundance: NA; j_gene: TRBJ2-1; CDR3aa: CASSPTSGSFNEQFF; CDR3nt: TGTGCCAGCAGTCCGACTAGCGGGAGTTTCAATGAGCAGTTCTTC
d_gene: NA; v_gene: TRBV4-1; abundance: NA; j_gene: TRBJ2-1; CDR3aa: CASSPRLVPHNEQFF; CDR3nt: TGCGCCAGCAGCCCTAGACTCGTCCCCCACAATGAGCAGTTCTTC
d_gene: NA; v_gene: TRBV12-3/TRBV12-4; abundance: few; j_gene: TRBJ2-7; CDR3aa: CASSFLYEQYF; CDR3nt: TGTGCCAGCAGTTTTCTCTACGAGCAGTACTTC
d_gene: NA; v_gene: TRBV6-5; abundance: once; j_gene: TRBJ2-7; CDR3aa: CASSLDGSVSYEQYF; CDR3nt: TGTGCCAGCAGTTTAGACGGGAGCGTCTCCTACGAGCAGTACTTC
d_gene: TRBD1; v_gene: TRBV19; abundance: NA; j_gene: TRBJ1-2; CDR3aa: CASSIGQGHGYTF; CDR3nt: TGTGCCAGTAGTATAGGACAGGGCCACGGCTACACCTTC
d_gene: NA; v_gene: TRBV19; abundance: NA; j_gene: TRBJ1-1; CDR3aa: CASKPESGWVMNTEAFF; CDR3nt: TGTGCCAGTAAACCCGAATCAGGGTGGGTTATGAACACTGAAGCTTTCTTT
d_gene: NA; v_gene: TRBV11-3; abundance: NA; j_gene: TRBJ2-1; CDR3aa: CASSPRLGVFNEQFF; CDR3nt: TGTGCCAGCAGCCCCAGACTGGGAGTATTCAATGAGCAGTTCTTC